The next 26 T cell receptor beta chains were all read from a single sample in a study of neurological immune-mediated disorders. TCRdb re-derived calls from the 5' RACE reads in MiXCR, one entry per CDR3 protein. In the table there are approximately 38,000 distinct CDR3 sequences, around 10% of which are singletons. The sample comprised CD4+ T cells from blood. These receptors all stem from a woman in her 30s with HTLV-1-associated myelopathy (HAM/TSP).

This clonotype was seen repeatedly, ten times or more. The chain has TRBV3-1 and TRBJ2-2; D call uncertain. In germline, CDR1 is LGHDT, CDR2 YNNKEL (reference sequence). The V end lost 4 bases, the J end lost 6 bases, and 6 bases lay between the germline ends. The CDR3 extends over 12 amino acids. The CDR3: CASSLPPGELFF. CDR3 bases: TGTGCCAGCAGCCTACCTCCCGGGGAGCTGTTTTTT. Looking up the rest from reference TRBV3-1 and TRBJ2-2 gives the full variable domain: DTAVSQTPKYLVTQMGNDKSIKCEQNLGHDTMYWYKQDSKKFLKIMFSYNNKELIINETVPNRFSPKSPDKAHLNLHINSLELGDSAVYFCASSLPPGELFFGEGSRLTVL.

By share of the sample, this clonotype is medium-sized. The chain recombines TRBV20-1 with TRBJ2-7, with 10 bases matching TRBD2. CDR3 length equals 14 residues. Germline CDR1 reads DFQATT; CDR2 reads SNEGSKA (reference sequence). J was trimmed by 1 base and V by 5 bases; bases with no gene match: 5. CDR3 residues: CSAGTSGASYEQYF. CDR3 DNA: TGCAGTGCTGGAACTAGCGGGGCTTCCTACGAGCAGTACTTC.

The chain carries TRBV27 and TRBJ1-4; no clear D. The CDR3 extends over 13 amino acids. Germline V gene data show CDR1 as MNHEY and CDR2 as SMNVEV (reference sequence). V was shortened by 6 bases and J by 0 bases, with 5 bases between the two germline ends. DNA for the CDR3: TGTGCCAGCAGGCTGACAACTAATGAAAAACTGTTTTTT. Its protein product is CASRLTTNEKLFF.

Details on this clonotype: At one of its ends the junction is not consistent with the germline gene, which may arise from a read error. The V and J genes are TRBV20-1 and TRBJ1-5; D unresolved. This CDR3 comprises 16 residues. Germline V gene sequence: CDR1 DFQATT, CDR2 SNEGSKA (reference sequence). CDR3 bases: TGCAGTGCTAGAGATAGGTCCAGCGCCCGGAATCAGACCCAGCATTTT. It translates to CSARDRSSARNQTQHF.

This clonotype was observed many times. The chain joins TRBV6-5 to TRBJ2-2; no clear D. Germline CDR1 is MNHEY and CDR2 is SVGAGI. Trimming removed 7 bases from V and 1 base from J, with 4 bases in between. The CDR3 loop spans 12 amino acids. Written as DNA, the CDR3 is TGTGCCAGCAACGGGAACACCGGGGAGCTGTTTTTT. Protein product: CASNGNTGELFF.

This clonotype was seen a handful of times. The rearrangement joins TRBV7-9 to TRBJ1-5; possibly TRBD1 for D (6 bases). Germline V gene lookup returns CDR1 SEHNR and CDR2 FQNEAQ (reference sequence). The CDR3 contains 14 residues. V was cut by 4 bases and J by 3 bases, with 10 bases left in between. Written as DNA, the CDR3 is TGTGCCAGCAGCTCCGGGACACTCAATCAGCCCCAGCATTTT. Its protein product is CASSSGTLNQPQHF.

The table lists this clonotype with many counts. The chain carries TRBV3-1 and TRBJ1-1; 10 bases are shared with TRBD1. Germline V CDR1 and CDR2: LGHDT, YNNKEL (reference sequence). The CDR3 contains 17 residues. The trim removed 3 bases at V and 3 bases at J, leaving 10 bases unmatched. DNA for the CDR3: TGTGCCAGCAGCCACGTCCCGGGACAGGGGCCCGACACTGAAGCTTTCTTT. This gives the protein CASSHVPGQGPDTEAFF.

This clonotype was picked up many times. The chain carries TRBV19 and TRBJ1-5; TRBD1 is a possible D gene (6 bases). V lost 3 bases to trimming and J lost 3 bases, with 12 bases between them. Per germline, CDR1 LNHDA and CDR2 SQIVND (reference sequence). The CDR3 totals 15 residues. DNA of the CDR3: TGTGCCAGTAGTATCGAGCCAGGGGTCAATCAGCCCCAGCATTTT. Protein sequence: CASSIEPGVNQPQHF.

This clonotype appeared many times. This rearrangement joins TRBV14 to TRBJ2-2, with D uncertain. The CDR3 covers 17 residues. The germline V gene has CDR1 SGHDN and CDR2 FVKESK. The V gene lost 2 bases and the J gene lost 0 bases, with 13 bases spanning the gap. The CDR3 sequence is CASSQNLGIANTGELFF. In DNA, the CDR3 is TGTGCCAGCAGCCAAAATCTGGGGATCGCGAACACCGGGGAGCTGTTTTTT.

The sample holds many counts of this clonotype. The CDR3 nucleotides are TGTGCCAGCAGTGTGAGGACAACTAATGAAAAACTGTTTTTT. This sequence encodes CASSVRTTNEKLFF. The V and J genes are TRBV2 and TRBJ1-4; D unclear. The CDR3 covers 14 residues. CDR1 and CDR2 (germline): SNHLY, FYNNEI. V was pared by 4 bases and J by 0 bases, with 6 bases between.

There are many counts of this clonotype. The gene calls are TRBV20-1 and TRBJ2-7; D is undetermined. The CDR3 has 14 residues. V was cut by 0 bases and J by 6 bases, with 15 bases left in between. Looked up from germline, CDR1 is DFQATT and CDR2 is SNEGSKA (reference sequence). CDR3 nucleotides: TGCAGTGCTAGAGACAAGTGGAAGTTCGGCGAGCAGTACTTC. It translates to CSARDKWKFGEQYF.

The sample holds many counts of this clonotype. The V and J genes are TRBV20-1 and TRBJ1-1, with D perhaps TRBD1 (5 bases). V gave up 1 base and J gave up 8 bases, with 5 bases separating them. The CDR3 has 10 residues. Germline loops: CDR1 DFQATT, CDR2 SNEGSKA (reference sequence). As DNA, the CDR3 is TGCAGTGCTAGAGGGACAGAAGCTTTCTTT. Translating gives CSARGTEAFF.

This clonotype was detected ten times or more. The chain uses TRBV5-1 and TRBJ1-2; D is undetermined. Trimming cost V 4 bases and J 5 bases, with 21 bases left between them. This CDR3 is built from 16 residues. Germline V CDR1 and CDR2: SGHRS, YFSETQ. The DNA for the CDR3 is TGCGCCAGCAGCCTCGGTGGAGTTCCGGGGAGGTATGGCTACACCTTC. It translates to CASSLGGVPGRYGYTF.

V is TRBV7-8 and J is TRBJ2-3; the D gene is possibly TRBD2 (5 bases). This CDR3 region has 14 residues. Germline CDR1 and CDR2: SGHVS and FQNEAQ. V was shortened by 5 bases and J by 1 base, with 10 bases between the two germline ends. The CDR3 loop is CASSPAGRTDTQYF. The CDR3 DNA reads TGTGCCAGCAGCCCCGCGGGCCGCACAGATACGCAGTATTTT. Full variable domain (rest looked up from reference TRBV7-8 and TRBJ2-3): GAGVSQSPRYKVAKRGQDVALRCDPISGHVSLFWYQQALGQGPEFLTYFQNEAQLDKSGLPSDRFFAERPEGSVSTLKIQRTQQEDSAVYLCASSPAGRTDTQYFGPGTRLTVL.

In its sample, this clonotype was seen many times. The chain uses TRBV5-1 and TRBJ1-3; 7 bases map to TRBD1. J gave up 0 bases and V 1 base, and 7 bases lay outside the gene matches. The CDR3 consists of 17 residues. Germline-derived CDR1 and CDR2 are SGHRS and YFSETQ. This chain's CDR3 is CASSLMRQGTSGNTIYF. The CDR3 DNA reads TGCGCCAGCAGCTTGATGAGACAGGGAACCTCTGGAAACACCATATATTTT.

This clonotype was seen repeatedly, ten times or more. The CDR3, as DNA: TGTGCCAGCAGCTTGACAGGGTTGTCGAACACTGAAGCTTTCTTT. As protein: CASSLTGLSNTEAFF. This chain uses TRBV7-2 with TRBJ1-1; the match to TRBD1 covers 7 bases. The CDR3 contains 15 residues. V lost 3 bases and J lost 1; bases outside the gene matches: 5. CDR1 SGHTA and CDR2 FQGNSA come from the germline V gene.

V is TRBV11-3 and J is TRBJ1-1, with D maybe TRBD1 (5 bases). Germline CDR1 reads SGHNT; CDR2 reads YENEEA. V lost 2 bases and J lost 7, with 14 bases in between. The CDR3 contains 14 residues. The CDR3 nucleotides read TGTGCCAGCAGCTTAAATCAGGGCGACAATGAAGCTTTCTTT. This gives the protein CASSLNQGDNEAFF.

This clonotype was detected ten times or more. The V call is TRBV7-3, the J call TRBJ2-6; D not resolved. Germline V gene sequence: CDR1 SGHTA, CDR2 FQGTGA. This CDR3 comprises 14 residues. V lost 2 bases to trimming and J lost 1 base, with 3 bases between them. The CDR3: CASSLGSGANVLTF. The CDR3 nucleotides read TGTGCCAGCAGCTTAGGGTCTGGGGCCAACGTCCTGACTTTC. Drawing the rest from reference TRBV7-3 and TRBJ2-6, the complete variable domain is GAGVSQTPSNKVTEKGKYVELRCDPISGHTALYWYRQSLGQGPEFLIYFQGTGAADDSGLPNDRFFAVRPEGSVSTLKIQRTERGDSAVYLCASSLGSGANVLTFGAGSRLTVL.

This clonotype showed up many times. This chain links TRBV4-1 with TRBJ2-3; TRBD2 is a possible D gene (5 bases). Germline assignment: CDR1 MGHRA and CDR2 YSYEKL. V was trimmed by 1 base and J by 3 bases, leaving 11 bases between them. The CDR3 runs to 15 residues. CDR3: CASSQVGVLTDTQYF. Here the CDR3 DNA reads TGCGCCAGCAGCCAAGTCGGGGTACTGACAGATACGCAGTATTTT.

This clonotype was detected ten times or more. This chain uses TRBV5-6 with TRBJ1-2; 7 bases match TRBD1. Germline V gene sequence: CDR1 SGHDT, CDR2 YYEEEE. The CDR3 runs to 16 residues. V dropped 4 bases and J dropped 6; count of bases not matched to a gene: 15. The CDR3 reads CASSGGQIIWSNGYTF. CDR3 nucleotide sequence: TGTGCCAGCAGCGGGGGACAGATTATTTGGTCCAATGGCTACACCTTC.

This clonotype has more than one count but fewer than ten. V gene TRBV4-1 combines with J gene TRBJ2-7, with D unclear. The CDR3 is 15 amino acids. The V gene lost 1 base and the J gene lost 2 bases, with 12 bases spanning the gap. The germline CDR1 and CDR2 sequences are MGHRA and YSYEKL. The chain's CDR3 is CASSQVVSKPYEQYF. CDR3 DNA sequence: TGCGCCAGCAGCCAAGTAGTATCCAAACCCTACGAGCAGTACTTC.

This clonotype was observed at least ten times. CDR3 protein: CASSQESSGANVLTF. In DNA form, the CDR3 reads TGTGCCAGCAGCCAAGAGAGCTCTGGGGCCAACGTCCTGACTTTC. The chain links TRBV3-1 to TRBJ2-6; no clear D. Trimming pared 0 bases from V and 0 bases from J, leaving 3 bases between. In germline, CDR1 is LGHDT, CDR2 YNNKEL (reference sequence). The CDR3 has 15 amino acids. The full variable domain, completed using reference TRBV3-1 and TRBJ2-6, is DTAVSQTPKYLVTQMGNDKSIKCEQNLGHDTMYWYKQDSKKFLKIMFSYNNKELIINETVPNRFSPKSPDKAHLNLHINSLELGDSAVYFCASSQESSGANVLTFGAGSRLTVL.

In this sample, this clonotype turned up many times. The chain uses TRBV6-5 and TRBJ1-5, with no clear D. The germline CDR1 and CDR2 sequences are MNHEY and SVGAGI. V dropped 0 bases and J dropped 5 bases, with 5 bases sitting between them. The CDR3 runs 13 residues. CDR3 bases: TGTGCCAGCAGTTACTCCCCCGATCAGCCCCAGCATTTT. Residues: CASSYSPDQPQHF.

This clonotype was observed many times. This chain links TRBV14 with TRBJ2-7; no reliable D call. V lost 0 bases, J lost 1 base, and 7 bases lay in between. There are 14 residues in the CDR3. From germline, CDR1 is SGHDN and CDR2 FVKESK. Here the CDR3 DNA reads TGTGCCAGCAGCCAAGACTCCGGTTCCTACGAGCAGTACTTC. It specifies CASSQDSGSYEQYF.

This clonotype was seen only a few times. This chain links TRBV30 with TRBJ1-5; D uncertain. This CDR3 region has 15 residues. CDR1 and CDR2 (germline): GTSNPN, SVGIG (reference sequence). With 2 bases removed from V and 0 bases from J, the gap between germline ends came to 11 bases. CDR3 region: CAWSPAGNSNQPQHF. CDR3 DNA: TGTGCCTGGAGTCCCGCCGGGAATAGCAATCAGCCCCAGCATTTT.

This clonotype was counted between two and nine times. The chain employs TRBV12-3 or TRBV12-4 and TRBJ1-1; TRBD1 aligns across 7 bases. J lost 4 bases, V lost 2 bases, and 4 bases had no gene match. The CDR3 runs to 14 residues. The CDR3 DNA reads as TGTGCCAGCAGTTTAAACAGGGGTAGCACTGAAGCTTTCTTT. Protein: CASSLNRGSTEAFF.